The clone carrying this T cell receptor beta chain was seen once. No antigen is known for it. Germline CDR1 reads SGHVS; CDR2 reads FQNEAQ. This CDR3 has 11 amino acids. Deletions cut 6 bases from V and 7 bases from J, with 6 bases between. Measured with immunoSEQ multiplex PCR; TCRdb has only the in-frame clones, and not every one. The data show tens of thousands of clones, around four fifths seen once. Chemo-refractory metastatic non-small-cell lung cancer patients received focal radiation with ipilimumab CTLA-4 blockade. The source of the sample is a study of radiotherapy plus CTLA-4 blockade in lung cancer. Study-wide results and limits: In blood, early T cell clone dynamics reportedly predicted response best, together with interferon-beta.

The TCR originated in a human donor with non-small cell lung cancer who had stable disease on radiotherapy plus ipilimumab. The material sequenced was peripheral blood, taken from a patient treated with radiotherapy plus ipilimumab. The gene calls are TRBV7-8 and TRBJ2-2; D ambiguous. The CDR3 protein is CASSLVGELFF. CDR3 in DNA: TGTGCCAGCAGTTTGGTCGGGGAGCTGTTTTTT.